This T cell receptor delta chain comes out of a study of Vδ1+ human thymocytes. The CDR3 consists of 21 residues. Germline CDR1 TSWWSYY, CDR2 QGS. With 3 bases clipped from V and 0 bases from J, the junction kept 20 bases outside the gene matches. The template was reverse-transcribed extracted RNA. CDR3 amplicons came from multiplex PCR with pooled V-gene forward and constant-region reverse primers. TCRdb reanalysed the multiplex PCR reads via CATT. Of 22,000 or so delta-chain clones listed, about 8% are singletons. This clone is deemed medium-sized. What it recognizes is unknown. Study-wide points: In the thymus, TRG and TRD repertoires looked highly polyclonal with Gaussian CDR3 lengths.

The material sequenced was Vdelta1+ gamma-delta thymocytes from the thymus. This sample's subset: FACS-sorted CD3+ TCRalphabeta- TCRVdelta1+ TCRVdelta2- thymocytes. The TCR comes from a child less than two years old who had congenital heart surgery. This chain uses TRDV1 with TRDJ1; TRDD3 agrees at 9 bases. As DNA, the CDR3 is TGTGCTCTTGGGGACCGATATTTCCAGTACTGGGGGAGGACGTACACCGATAAACTCATCTTT. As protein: CALGDRYFQYWGRTYTDKLIF.